What follows is one T cell receptor (beta chain) and its context. No antigen is known for it. Looked up from germline, CDR1 is SGHRS and CDR2 is YFSETQ. CDR3 length: 16 amino acids. Unmatched junction bases numbered 12, after V lost 3 bases and J lost 4 bases. PCR employed 60 Vbeta and 13 Jbeta primers. Per the study methods: Counted up in a later analysis, unique TCR beta chains came to 65 million to 100 million, with roughly 11 million shared. The data were produced by immunoSEQ multiplex PCR, yet TCRdb's version contains in-frame clones alone and is incomplete. Clone size and V and J calls were adopted from that table, with D and trimming inferred from the DNA. The data show around 130,000 clones, with 80% to 85% seen just once and 1% held by the top ten. The entry originates in a study of cytomegalovirus exposure and HLA in healthy donors. Notes on the study in general: Among the CMV-associated chains, three were confirmed in vitro as specific for CMV antigens. Earlier analysis yielded a pattern in which most TCR beta V segments were productive about 90% or about 30% of the time. Per a later analysis, HLA-associated TCR beta chains showed more clonal expansion than other, equally common TCR beta chains.

What was sequenced was PBMCs. This clonotype was obtained from a human donor in good health. This chain connects TRBV5-1 to TRBJ1-2, with 7 bases identical to TRBD1. The chain's CDR3 is CASSSQTGSITYGYTF. CDR3 coding DNA: TGCGCCAGCAGCTCTCAGACAGGGTCGATTACCTATGGCTACACCTTC. Together with reference TRBV5-1 and TRBJ1-2, the CDR3 gives the full variable domain: KAGVTQTPRYLIKTRGQQVTLSCSPISGHRSVSWYQQTPGQGLQFLFEYFSETQRNKGNFPGRFSGRQFSNSRSEMNVSTLELGDSALYLCASSSQTGSITYGYTFGSGTRLTVV.